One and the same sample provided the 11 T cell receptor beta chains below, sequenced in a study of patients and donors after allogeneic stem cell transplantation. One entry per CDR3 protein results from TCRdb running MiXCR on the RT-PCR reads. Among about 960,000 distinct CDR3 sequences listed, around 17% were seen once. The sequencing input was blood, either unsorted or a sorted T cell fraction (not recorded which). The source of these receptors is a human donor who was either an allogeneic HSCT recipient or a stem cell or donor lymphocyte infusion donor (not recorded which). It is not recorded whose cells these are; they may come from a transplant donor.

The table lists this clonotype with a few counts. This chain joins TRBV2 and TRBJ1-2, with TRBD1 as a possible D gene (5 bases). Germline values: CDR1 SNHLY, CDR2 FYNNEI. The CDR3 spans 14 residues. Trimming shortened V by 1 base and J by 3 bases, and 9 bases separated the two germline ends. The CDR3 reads CASSEVLGDYGYTF. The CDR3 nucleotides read TGTGCCAGCAGTGAAGTCCTGGGGGACTATGGCTACACCTTC.

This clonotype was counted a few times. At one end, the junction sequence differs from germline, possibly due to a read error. The DNA for the CDR3 is TGTGCGAGCAGCTTAGTGACGGGGAAGAACACTGAAGCTTTCTTT. Protein product: CASSLVTGKNTEAFF. This chain joins TRBV7-2 and TRBJ1-1; no clear D. The germline V gene has CDR1 SGHTA and CDR2 FQGNSA. This CDR3 contains 15 residues. The full variable domain, in which reference TRBV7-2 and TRBJ1-1 provide the parts outside the CDR3, is GAGVSQSPSNKVTEKGKDVELRCDPISGHTALYWYRQSLGQGLEFLIYFQGNSAPDKSGLPSDRFSAERTGGSVSTLTIQRTQQEDSAVYLCASSLVTGKNTEAFFGQGTRLTVV.

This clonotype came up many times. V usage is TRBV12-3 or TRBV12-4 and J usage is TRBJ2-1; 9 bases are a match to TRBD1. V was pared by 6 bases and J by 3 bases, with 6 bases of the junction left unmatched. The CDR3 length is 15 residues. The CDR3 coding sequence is TGTGCCAGCAGGCAACAGGGGGCACGCTACAATGAGCAGTTCTTC. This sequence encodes CASRQQGARYNEQFF.

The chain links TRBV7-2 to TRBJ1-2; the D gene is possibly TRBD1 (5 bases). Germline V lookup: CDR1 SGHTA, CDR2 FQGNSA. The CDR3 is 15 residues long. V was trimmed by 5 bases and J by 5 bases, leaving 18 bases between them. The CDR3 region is CASSPTQSKGYGYTF. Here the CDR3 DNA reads TGTGCCAGCAGCCCGACTCAATCAAAGGGGTATGGCTACACCTTC.

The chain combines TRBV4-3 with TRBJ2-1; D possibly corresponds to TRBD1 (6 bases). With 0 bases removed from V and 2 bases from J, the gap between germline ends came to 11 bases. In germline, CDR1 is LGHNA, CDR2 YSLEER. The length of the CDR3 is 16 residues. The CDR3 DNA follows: TGCGCCAGCAGCCAAGAGTCACAGGGCGCCTACAATGAGCAGTTCTTC. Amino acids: CASSQESQGAYNEQFF.

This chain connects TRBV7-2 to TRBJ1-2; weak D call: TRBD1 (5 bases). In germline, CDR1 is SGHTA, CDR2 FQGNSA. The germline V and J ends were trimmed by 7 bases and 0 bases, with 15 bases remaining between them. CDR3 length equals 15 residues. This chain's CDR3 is CASTQRQTTNYGYTF. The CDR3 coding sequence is TGTGCCAGCACCCAAAGACAGACTACTAACTATGGCTACACCTTC.

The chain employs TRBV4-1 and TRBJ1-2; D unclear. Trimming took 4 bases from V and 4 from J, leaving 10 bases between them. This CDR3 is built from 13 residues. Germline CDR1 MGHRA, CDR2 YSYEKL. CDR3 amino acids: CASSLIGIYGYTF. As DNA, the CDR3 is TGCGCCAGCAGCCTTATCGGGATCTATGGCTACACCTTC.

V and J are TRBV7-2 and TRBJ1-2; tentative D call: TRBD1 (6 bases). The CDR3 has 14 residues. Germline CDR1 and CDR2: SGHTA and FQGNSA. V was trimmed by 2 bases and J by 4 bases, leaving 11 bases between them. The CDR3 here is CASSLLGAGYGYTF. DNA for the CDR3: TGTGCCAGCAGCTTATTGGGGGCGGGCTATGGCTACACCTTC.

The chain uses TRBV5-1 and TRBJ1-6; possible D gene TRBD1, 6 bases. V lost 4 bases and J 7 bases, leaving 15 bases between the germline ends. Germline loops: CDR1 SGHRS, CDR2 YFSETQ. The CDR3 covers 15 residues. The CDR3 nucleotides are TGCGCCAGCAGCGAGCCCGGACAGAAGAATTCACCCCTCCACTTT. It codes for CASSEPGQKNSPLHF.

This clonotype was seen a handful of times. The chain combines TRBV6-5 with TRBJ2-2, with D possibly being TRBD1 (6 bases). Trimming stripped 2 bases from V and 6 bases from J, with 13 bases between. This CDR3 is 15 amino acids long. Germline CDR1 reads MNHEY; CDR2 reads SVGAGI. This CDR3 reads CASSYLGQLPGELFF. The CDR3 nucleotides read TGTGCCAGCAGTTACCTGGGACAACTCCCCGGGGAGCTGTTTTTT.

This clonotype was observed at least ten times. CDR3 in DNA: TGTGCCAGCAGTTTAGCAGGGGGCATTGAACTGTTTTTT. This gives the protein CASSLAGGIELFF. The chain joins TRBV12-3 or TRBV12-4 to TRBJ1-4, with 7 positions matching TRBD1. V was pared by 0 bases and J by 12 bases, with 4 bases of the junction left unmatched. The CDR3 consists of 13 residues.